Reported below is one T cell receptor (beta chain). Only Caucasian adults living in Nashville, Tennessee made up the donor group. The source of the sample is a study of shared clonotypes between healthy human individuals. Deep level was the assay's run setting. Assay used: immunoSEQ multiplex PCR; TCRdb lists only in-frame clones, some missing. The sample shows roughly 2,300,000 clones, roughly 90% of them seen only once. V lost 1 base and J 4 bases, leaving 13 bases between the germline ends. CDR3 length: 15 residues. Germline CDR1 reads SEHNR; CDR2 reads FQNEAQ (reference sequence). This receptor was taken from a young man in good health. Some clones in this sample may be carry-over from other donors' samples. The chain joins TRBV7-9 to TRBJ1-2; tentatively, D is TRBD1 (5 bases). Sequenced sample: naive CD4+ T cells from PBMCs. Indicated subset: CD45RA+ positively selected. CDR3 nucleotide sequence: TGTGCCAGCAGCTTAGATGGGTTGGGGGTCTATGGCTACACCTTC. Translated: CASSLDGLGVYGYTF.